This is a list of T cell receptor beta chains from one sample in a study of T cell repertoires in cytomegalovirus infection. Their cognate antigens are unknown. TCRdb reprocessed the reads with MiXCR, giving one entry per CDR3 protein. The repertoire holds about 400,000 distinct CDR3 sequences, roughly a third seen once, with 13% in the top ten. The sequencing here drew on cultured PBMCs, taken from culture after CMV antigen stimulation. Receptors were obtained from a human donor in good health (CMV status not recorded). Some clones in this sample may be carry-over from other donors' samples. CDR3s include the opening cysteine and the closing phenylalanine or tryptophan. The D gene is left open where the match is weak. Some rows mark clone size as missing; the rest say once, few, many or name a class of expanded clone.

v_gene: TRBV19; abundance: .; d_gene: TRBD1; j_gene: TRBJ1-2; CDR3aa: CASSTGQANYGYTF; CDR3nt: TGTGCCAGTAGTACCGGACAGGCCAACTATGGCTACACCTTC
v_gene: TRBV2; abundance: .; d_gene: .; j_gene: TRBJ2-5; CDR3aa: CASSEALGVLETQYF; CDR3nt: TGTGCCAGCAGTGAAGCGCTTGGCGTCCTGGAGACCCAGTACTTC
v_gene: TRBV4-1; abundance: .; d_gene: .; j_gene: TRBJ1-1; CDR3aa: CASSHIRQYAFF; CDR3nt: TGCGCCAGCAGCCATATAAGACAGTACGCTTTCTTT
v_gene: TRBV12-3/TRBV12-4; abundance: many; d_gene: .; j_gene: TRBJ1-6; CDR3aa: CASSLGQYNSPLHF; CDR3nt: TGTGCCAGCAGTTTAGGGCAGTATAATTCACCCCTCCACTTT
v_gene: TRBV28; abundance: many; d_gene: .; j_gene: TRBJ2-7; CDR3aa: CASSSGAFSYEQYF; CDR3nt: TGTGCCAGCAGTTCGGGCGCCTTCTCCTACGAGCAGTACTTC
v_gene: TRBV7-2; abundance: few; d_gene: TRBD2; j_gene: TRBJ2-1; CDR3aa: CASKLAGGRFDNEQFF; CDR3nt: TGTGCCAGCAAACTAGCGGGAGGGCGGTTTGACAATGAGCAGTTCTTC
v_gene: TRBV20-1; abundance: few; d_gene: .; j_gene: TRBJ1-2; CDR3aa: CSARSGLMNYGYTF; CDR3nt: TGCAGTGCTAGATCCGGGTTAATGAACTATGGCTACACCTTC
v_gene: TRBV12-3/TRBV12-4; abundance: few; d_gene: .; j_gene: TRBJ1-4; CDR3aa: CASSGGGGEKLFF; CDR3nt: TGTGCCAGTTCCGGGGGGGGCGGTGAAAAACTGTTTTTT
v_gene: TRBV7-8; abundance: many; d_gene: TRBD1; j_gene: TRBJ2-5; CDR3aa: CASSLGTGGGETQYF; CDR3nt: TGTGCCAGCAGCTTAGGGACAGGGGGCGGTGAGACCCAGTACTTC
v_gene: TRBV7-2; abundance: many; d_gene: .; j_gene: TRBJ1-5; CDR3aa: CASSLVSRGLQPQHF; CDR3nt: TGTGCCAGCAGCTTAGTGTCCCGGGGATTGCAGCCCCAGCATTTT
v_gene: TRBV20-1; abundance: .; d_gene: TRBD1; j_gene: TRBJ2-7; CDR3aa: CSARFRDRVIEQYF; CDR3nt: TGCAGTGCTAGATTCCGGGACAGGGTTATCGAGCAGTACTTC
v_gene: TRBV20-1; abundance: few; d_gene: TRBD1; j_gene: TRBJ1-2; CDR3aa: CSASRDRGLREDGYTF; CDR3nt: TGCAGTGCTAGCAGGGACAGGGGGCTAAGGGAGGACGGCTACACCTTC
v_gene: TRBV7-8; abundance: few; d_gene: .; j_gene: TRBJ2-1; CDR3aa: CASSLFGRGDNEQFF; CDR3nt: TGTGCCAGCAGCTTATTCGGGAGAGGAGACAATGAGCAGTTCTTC
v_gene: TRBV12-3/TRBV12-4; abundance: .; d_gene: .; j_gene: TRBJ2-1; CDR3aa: CASSPSGGSGFF; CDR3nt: TGTGCCAGCAGTCCCAGCGGAGGTTCGGGTTTCTTC
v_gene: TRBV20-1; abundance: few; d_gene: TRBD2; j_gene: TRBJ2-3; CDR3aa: CSAPTSGYTDTQYF; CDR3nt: TGCAGTGCTCCGACTAGCGGCTACACAGATACGCAGTATTTT
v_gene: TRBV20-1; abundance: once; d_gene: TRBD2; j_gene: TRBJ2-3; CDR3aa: CSATPGLAGGLPDTQYF; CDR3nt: TGCAGTGCTACTCCGGGACTAGCGGGAGGATTGCCAGATACGCAGTATTTT
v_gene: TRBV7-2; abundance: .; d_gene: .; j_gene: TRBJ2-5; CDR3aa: CASSPIGETQYF; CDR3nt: TGTGCCAGCAGCCCTATTGGCGAGACCCAGTACTTC
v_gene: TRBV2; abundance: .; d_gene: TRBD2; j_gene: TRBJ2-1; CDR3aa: CASLLAEGHNEQFF; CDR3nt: TGTGCCAGCCTTCTAGCGGAGGGCCACAATGAGCAGTTCTTC
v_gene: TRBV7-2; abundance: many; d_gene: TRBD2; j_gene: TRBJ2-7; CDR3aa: CASSPSGSIYEQYF; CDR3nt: TGTGCCAGCAGCCCGAGCGGGAGTATCTACGAGCAGTACTTC
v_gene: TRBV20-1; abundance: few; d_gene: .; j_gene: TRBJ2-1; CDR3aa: CSARDRDQVGFYNEQFF; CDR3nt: TGCAGTGCTAGAGATAGAGATCAAGTCGGGTTCTACAATGAGCAGTTCTTC
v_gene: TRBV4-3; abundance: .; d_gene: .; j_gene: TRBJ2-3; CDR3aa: CASSQGAGPVTDTQYF; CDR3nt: TGCGCCAGCAGCCAAGGGGCGGGACCGGTCACAGATACGCAGTATTTT
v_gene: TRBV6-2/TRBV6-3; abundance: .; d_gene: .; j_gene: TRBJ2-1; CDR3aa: CASSLTGRLNEQFF; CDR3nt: TGTGCCAGCAGCCTTACAGGGCGTCTCAATGAGCAGTTCTTC
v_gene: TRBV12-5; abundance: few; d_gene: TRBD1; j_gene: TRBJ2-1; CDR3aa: CASGSRRDRTSRSGEQFF; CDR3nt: TGTGCTAGTGGTTCCCGCCGGGACAGGACATCTAGGAGCGGTGAGCAGTTCTTC
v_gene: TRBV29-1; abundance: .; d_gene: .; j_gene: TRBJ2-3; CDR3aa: CSVGLPGAADTQYF; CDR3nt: TGCAGCGTTGGCCTCCCAGGGGCGGCAGATACGCAGTATTTT
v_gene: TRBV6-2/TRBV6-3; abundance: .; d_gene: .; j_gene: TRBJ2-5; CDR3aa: CASSYGLANPYQETQYF; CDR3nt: TGTGCCAGCAGTTACGGGCTAGCAAACCCCTACCAAGAGACCCAGTACTTC
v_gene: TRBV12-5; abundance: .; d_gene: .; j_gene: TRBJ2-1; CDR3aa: CASGPDAVQRGQEQFF; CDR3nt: TGTGCTAGTGGTCCCGATGCGGTACAGCGCGGACAAGAGCAGTTCTTC
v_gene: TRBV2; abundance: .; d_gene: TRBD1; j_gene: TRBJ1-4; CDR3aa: CASSGLRQGGSVEEKLFF; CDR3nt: TGTGCCAGCAGTGGACTAAGACAGGGAGGGAGTGTGGAAGAAAAACTGTTTTTT
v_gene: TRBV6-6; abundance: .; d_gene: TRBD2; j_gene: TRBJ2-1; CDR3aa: CASSSRLAGGFGSYNEQFF; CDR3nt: TGTGCCAGCAGTTCGCGACTAGCGGGAGGGTTTGGATCCTACAATGAGCAGTTCTTC
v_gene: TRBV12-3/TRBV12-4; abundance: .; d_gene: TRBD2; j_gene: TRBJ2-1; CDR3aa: CASSLYLAGLDNEQFF; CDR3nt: TGTGCCAGCAGTTTATATCTAGCGGGATTGGACAATGAGCAGTTCTTC